These T cell receptor beta chains were read from a single sample in a study of a mutant IDH1 vaccine in newly diagnosed glioma. Generated by immunoSEQ multiplex PCR, the TCRdb table keeps only in-frame clones and is missing some. The sample contains tens of thousands of clones, approximately 92% of which appear only once. Their antigens are not known. The starting material was PBMCs, obtained from a glioma patient whose treatment included an IDH1 peptide vaccine. The receptors were gathered from a man aged 50 to 59 with glioma. Both conserved end residues are part of each CDR3. Each record gives: clone size, J gene, D gene, V gene, CDR3 DNA, CDR3 protein. D genes are given only for firm matches. Part of the rows lack a size; the others show once, few, many or a class for expanded clones.

clone size: once
J gene: TRBJ2-6
D gene: NA
V gene: TRBV7-3
CDR3 DNA: TGTGCCAGCAGCTTAACGGGGCGATATGGGGCCAACGTCCTGACTTTC
CDR3 protein: CASSLTGRYGANVLTF

clone size: NA
J gene: TRBJ1-5
D gene: NA
V gene: TRBV4-2
CDR3 DNA: TGTGCCAGCAGCCAAGGGTTGCACAACAATCAGCCCCAGCATTTT
CDR3 protein: CASSQGLHNNQPQHF

clone size: once
J gene: TRBJ2-7
D gene: NA
V gene: TRBV6-1
CDR3 DNA: TGTGCCAGCAGTGCGGCAGCGGACCTCTACGAGCAGTACTTC
CDR3 protein: CASSAAADLYEQYF

clone size: few
J gene: TRBJ2-4
D gene: NA
V gene: TRBV27
CDR3 DNA: TGTGCCAGCAGTTTATTGGGGGGCGCCCACATTCAGTACTTC
CDR3 protein: CASSLLGGAHIQYF

clone size: NA
J gene: TRBJ2-1
D gene: NA
V gene: TRBV4-1
CDR3 DNA: TGCGCCAGCAGCCGCTCGCTGACTCGATCCTACAATGAGCAGTTCTTC
CDR3 protein: CASSRSLTRSYNEQFF

clone size: NA
J gene: TRBJ1-6
D gene: NA
V gene: TRBV21-1
CDR3 DNA: TGTGCCAGCAGCAATGCGCCTGGGGCAGAGGGTTCACCCCTCCACTTT
CDR3 protein: CASSNAPGAEGSPLHF

clone size: NA
J gene: TRBJ2-7
D gene: TRBD2
V gene: TRBV6-5
CDR3 DNA: TGTGCCAGCAGTTACTTCGGCGGGGGGGCCCACGAGCAGTACTTC
CDR3 protein: CASSYFGGGAHEQYF

clone size: NA
J gene: TRBJ1-2
D gene: TRBD1
V gene: TRBV19
CDR3 DNA: TGTGCCAGTAGTATGACCCGGACAGGGCCTGAAGGCTACACCTTC
CDR3 protein: CASSMTRTGPEGYTF

clone size: NA
J gene: TRBJ2-7
D gene: TRBD1
V gene: TRBV5-4
CDR3 DNA: TGTGCCAGCAGCGGGACAGAGAACTACGAGCAGTACTTC
CDR3 protein: CASSGTENYEQYF

clone size: NA
J gene: TRBJ2-7
D gene: TRBD1
V gene: TRBV7-3
CDR3 DNA: TGTGCCAGCAGCTTAGCAGGGACAGGGGGCTACGAGCAGTACTTC
CDR3 protein: CASSLAGTGGYEQYF

clone size: NA
J gene: TRBJ1-2
D gene: NA
V gene: TRBV6-5
CDR3 DNA: TGTGCCAGCAGCTTACAAGGGTTTGGGGACTATGGCTACACCTTC
CDR3 protein: CASSLQGFGDYGYTF

clone size: NA
J gene: TRBJ2-1
D gene: TRBD1
V gene: TRBV29-1
CDR3 DNA: TGCAGCACCAAACAGGGGGCCGGTTACAATGAGCAGTTCTTC
CDR3 protein: CSTKQGAGYNEQFF

clone size: NA
J gene: TRBJ2-1
D gene: NA
V gene: TRBV6-5
CDR3 DNA: TGTGCCGCCGCCGCCGGATCCTACAATGAGCAGTTCTTC
CDR3 protein: CAAAAGSYNEQFF

clone size: NA
J gene: TRBJ1-4
D gene: NA
V gene: TRBV30
CDR3 DNA: TGTGCCTGGTCACCCCGATGGGCAGGGGAAAAACTGTTTTTT
CDR3 protein: CAWSPRWAGEKLFF

clone size: NA
J gene: TRBJ2-7
D gene: NA
V gene: TRBV7-2
CDR3 DNA: TGTGCCAGCAGCCTGGGAGGGGGTAGCTCCTACGAGCAGTACTTC
CDR3 protein: CASSLGGGSSYEQYF

clone size: NA
J gene: TRBJ1-1
D gene: NA
V gene: TRBV19
CDR3 DNA: TGTGCCAGTAGGGTCGCGGGGGAGACTGAAGCTTTCTTT
CDR3 protein: CASRVAGETEAFF

clone size: NA
J gene: TRBJ1-1
D gene: TRBD1
V gene: TRBV28
CDR3 DNA: TGTGCCAGCAGGACGACAGGGGCGACTGAAGCTTTCTTT
CDR3 protein: CASRTTGATEAFF

clone size: NA
J gene: TRBJ1-1
D gene: TRBD1
V gene: TRBV18
CDR3 DNA: TGTGCCAGCTCACTGGGACAGTGGGGCGCTGAAGCTTTCTTT
CDR3 protein: CASSLGQWGAEAFF

clone size: NA
J gene: TRBJ2-1
D gene: TRBD2
V gene: TRBV5-1
CDR3 DNA: TGCGCCAGCAGCTCGGGGGAGGGTCCCAACAATGAGCAGTTCTTC
CDR3 protein: CASSSGEGPNNEQFF

clone size: NA
J gene: TRBJ2-1
D gene: NA
V gene: TRBV27
CDR3 DNA: TGTGCCAGCAGCCTCCTGGGAGGCCGTTTGGATGAGCAGTTCTTC
CDR3 protein: CASSLLGGRLDEQFF

clone size: NA
J gene: TRBJ1-2
D gene: NA
V gene: TRBV30
CDR3 DNA: TGTGCCTGGAGTGTTGGCAGGGGTGGCTACACCTTC
CDR3 protein: CAWSVGRGGYTF